This T cell receptor (beta chain) was observed in a study of cytomegalovirus exposure and HLA in healthy donors. The PCR had 60 Vbeta and 13 Jbeta primers. Clones were read by immunoSEQ multiplex PCR, and TCRdb kept only the in-frame ones, dropping some. This repertoire shows approximately 100,000 clones, about two thirds found once; its top ten account for around 1.3%. Germline CDR1 reads MNHEY; CDR2 reads SMNVEV (reference sequence). Trimming stripped 5 bases from V and 7 bases from J, with 12 bases between. The CDR3 is 13 residues long. Study results and limitations: Further analysis, carried out later, found HLA-associated TCR beta chains more clonally expanded than equally common other chains. A cluster of highly shared sequence variants was likely a sequencing artifact.

This clone showed up just a few times. What it binds is unknown. The chain couples TRBV27 to TRBJ1-5, with D possibly matching TRBD1 (6 bases). This clonotype was sampled from a female donor in good health and CMV-seronegative. Sequenced material: PBMCs. CDR3 in amino acids: CASSEFDRQPQHF. CDR3 DNA sequence: TGTGCCAGCAGTGAGTTCGACAGGCAGCCCCAGCATTTT.